The next 17 T cell receptor beta chains were all read from a single sample in a study of beta chain features in type 1 diabetes. The study's findings and limits: Shorter TCRB CDR3s, moderately but significantly so, were found in Type 1 diabetes patients in all four CD4+ subsets.

cDNA synthesis used the whole RNA isolate, giving expressed TCRB sequences. Some clones are missing from TCRdb's copy, which holds only in-frame ones; the method was immunoSEQ multiplex PCR. The sample has roughly 160,000 clones; about 8.3% are singletons. What these receptors recognize is not known. The sequenced sample consisted of central memory CD4+ T cells from blood. All receptors come from a woman between 18 and 29 years old with type 1 diabetes.

The J gene is TRBJ2-5, the V gene TRBV5-1; D ambiguous. V gave up 1 base and J gave up 5 bases, with 12 bases separating them. The CDR3 totals 14 residues. Germline V gene data show CDR1 as SGHRS and CDR2 as YFSETQ. The CDR3 reads CASSLRSSPETQYF. CDR3 sequence (DNA): TGCGCCAGCAGCTTGCGCTCTAGTCCGGAGACCCAGTACTTC.

This chain links TRBV29-1 with TRBJ1-2, with D uncertain. In germline, CDR1 is SQVTM, CDR2 ANQGSEA. CDR3 size: 12 residues. CDR3 in DNA: TGCACAACATGGGAGGGTGGCTATGGCTACACCTTC. Protein: CTTWEGGYGYTF.

This chain uses TRBV5-1 with TRBJ2-5, with D maybe TRBD1 (6 bases). The CDR3 consists of 16 residues. The V gene's germline CDR1 is SGHRS and CDR2 YFSETQ. V was clipped by 0 bases and J by 5 bases, with 17 bases between them. The CDR3 reads CASSLASRGGKETQYF. The CDR3, as DNA: TGCGCCAGCAGCTTGGCGTCACGAGGGGGTAAGGAGACCCAGTACTTC. Together with reference TRBV5-1 and TRBJ2-5, the CDR3 gives the full variable domain: KAGVTQTPRYLIKTRGQQVTLSCSPISGHRSVSWYQQTPGQGLQFLFEYFSETQRNKGNFPGRFSGRQFSNSRSEMNVSTLELGDSALYLCASSLASRGGKETQYFGPGTRLLVL.

This clone was picked up a small number of times. The CDR3 is CAPVGTSYRYQPQHF. CDR3 nucleotides: TGTGCCCCGGTGGGGACATCTTACAGGTATCAGCCCCAGCATTTT. V usage is TRBV11-3 and J usage is TRBJ1-5, with D possibly matching TRBD1 (6 bases). The V end was cut by 11 bases, the J end by 5 bases, with 22 bases between. The CDR3 is 15 amino acids. In germline, CDR1 is SGHNT, CDR2 YENEEA. Based on the CDR3 plus reference TRBV11-3 and TRBJ1-5, the full variable domain is EAGVVQSPRYKIIEKKQPVAFWCNPISGHNTLYWYLQNLGQGPELLIRYENEEAVDDSQLPKDRFSAERLKGVDSTLKIQPAELGDSAVYLCAPVGTSYRYQPQHFGDGTRLSIL.

This clone came up a few times. The chain recombines TRBV19 with TRBJ2-5; 10 positions match TRBD2. From germline, CDR1 is LNHDA and CDR2 SQIVND (reference sequence). Trimming took 4 bases from V and 7 from J; bases not matched to a gene: 9. CDR3 length equals 15 residues. The CDR3 sequence: CASSTWTSGGGTQYF. The CDR3 bases are TGTGCCAGTAGTACATGGACTAGCGGAGGGGGGACCCAGTACTTC.

This chain connects TRBV5-1 to TRBJ2-1; no clear D. The CDR3 totals 15 residues. The germline V and J ends were trimmed by 0 bases and 0 bases, with 7 bases remaining between them. The V gene's germline CDR1 is SGHRS and CDR2 YFSETQ. CDR3 protein: CASSLVRSSYNEQFF. Here the CDR3 DNA reads TGCGCCAGCAGCTTGGTCCGGAGCTCCTACAATGAGCAGTTCTTC.

This clone was detected only a few times. The J gene is TRBJ2-7, the V gene TRBV7-9; D call uncertain. V lost 1 base, J lost 2 bases, and 9 bases lay in between. The CDR3 length is 14 residues. Germline V gene sequence: CDR1 SEHNR, CDR2 FQNEAQ (reference sequence). CDR3 sequence reads: CASSLGRNTYEQYF. CDR3 DNA: TGTGCCAGCAGCTTAGGGCGGAATACCTACGAGCAGTACTTC.

This clone has ten or more counts. The chain carries TRBV9 and TRBJ2-2, with 8 bases identical to TRBD2. Per germline, CDR1 SGDLS and CDR2 YYNGEE. The V and J ends lost 4 bases and 5 bases, in that order; junction bases with no gene match: 4. This CDR3 spans 14 amino acids. The DNA of the CDR3 is TGTGCCAGCAGCTGGGAGCGGGGGACCGGGGAGCTGTTTTTT. As protein: CASSWERGTGELFF. Combining the CDR3 with reference TRBV9 and TRBJ2-2 gives the whole variable domain DSGVTQTPKHLITATGQRVTLRCSPRSGDLSVYWYQQSLDQGLQFLIQYYNGEERAKGNILERFSAQQFPDLHSELNLSSLELGDSALYFCASSWERGTGELFFGEGSRLTVL.

This clone was picked up a small number of times. The CDR3 sequence is CASSKKTGVNYGYTF. CDR3 nucleotides: TGTGCCAGCAGTAAAAAGACAGGAGTCAATTATGGCTACACCTTC. The chain carries TRBV27 and TRBJ1-2; the D gene is possibly TRBD1 (6 bases). This CDR3 has 15 residues. Per the germline V gene, CDR1 is MNHEY and CDR2 is SMNVEV (reference sequence). The V end was cut by 5 bases, the J end by 5 bases, with 18 bases between.

The sample holds many counts of this clone. The chain carries TRBV11-2 and TRBJ2-1, with D maybe TRBD2 (5 bases). The V end lost 3 bases, the J end lost 1 base, and 13 bases lay between the germline ends. CDR1 SGHAT and CDR2 FQNNGV come from the germline V gene. CDR3 length: 16 amino acids. The CDR3 nucleotides read TGTGCCAGCAGCTTTCACAGCGGCCTATCCTACAATGAGCAGTTCTTC. Amino acids: CASSFHSGLSYNEQFF.

This clone was counted a few times. The chain has TRBV4-3 and TRBJ1-5; D gene unclear. The CDR3 length is 15 residues. With 1 base removed from V and 4 bases from J, the gap between germline ends came to 11 bases. The germline V gene has CDR1 LGHNA and CDR2 YSLEER. The CDR3 reads CASSQGQEQNQPQHF. CDR3 coding DNA: TGCGCCAGCAGCCAAGGACAAGAACAAAATCAGCCCCAGCATTTT.

The gene calls are TRBV29-1 and TRBJ2-4; 8 nucleotides align to TRBD1. Germline CDR1 and CDR2: SQVTM and ANQGSEA. The length of the CDR3 is 15 residues. Trimming took 2 bases from V and 3 from J; bases not matched to a gene: 6. The CDR3 DNA reads TGCAGCGTTGAACCTCGCACAGGGGGCAAAAACATTCAGTACTTC. It codes for CSVEPRTGGKNIQYF. Full variable domain (missing parts from reference TRBV29-1 and TRBJ2-4): SAVISQKPSRDICQRGTSLTIQCQVDSQVTMMFWYRQQPGQSLTLIATANQGSEATYESGFVIDKFPISRPNLTFSTLTVSNMSPEDSSIYLCSVEPRTGGKNIQYFGAGTRLSVL.

This clone was found a few times. The J gene is TRBJ2-1, the V gene TRBV11-2; D is possibly TRBD1 (5 bases). Trimming removed 5 bases from V and 0 bases from J, with 14 bases in between. Germline V gives CDR1 SGHAT, CDR2 FQNNGV. The CDR3 is made up of 16 amino acids. The CDR3 DNA sequence: TGTGCCAGCAGCAGCCAACAGGCCTACTCCTACAATGAGCAGTTCTTC. Amino acids: CASSSQQAYSYNEQFF. The variable domain in full, completed from reference TRBV11-2 and TRBJ2-1, reads EAGVAQSPRYKIIEKRQSVAFWCNPISGHATLYWYQQILGQGPKLLIQFQNNGVVDDSQLPKDRFSAERLKGVDSTLKIQPAKLEDSAVYLCASSSQQAYSYNEQFFGPGTRLTVL.

This clone was counted only a few times. In DNA form, the CDR3 reads TGTGCCAGCAGTACCACTCCGGGGTACGAGCAGTACTTC. Its translation is CASSTTPGYEQYF. The gene calls are TRBV28 and TRBJ2-7; possibly TRBD2 for D (5 bases). In germline, CDR1 is MDHEN, CDR2 SYDVKM. CDR3 length equals 13 residues. The germline V and J ends were trimmed by 5 bases and 4 bases, with 12 bases remaining between them.

The CDR3 spells CSVVPGQGANEQYF. Written as DNA, the CDR3 is TGCAGCGTTGTCCCGGGACAGGGGGCAAACGAGCAGTACTTC. This chain connects TRBV29-1 to TRBJ2-7, with 12 bases aligning to TRBD1. CDR1 and CDR2 (germline): SQVTM, ANQGSEA. V was pared by 4 bases and J by 5 bases, with 6 bases of the junction left unmatched. The CDR3 is 14 amino acids.

The V and J genes are TRBV4-2 and TRBJ2-5; no definite D call. Germline CDR1 LGHNA, CDR2 YNFKEQ. The CDR3 consists of 15 residues. Trimming left V 1 base short and J 0 bases short, with 9 bases between. For the CDR3, the DNA is TGTGCCAGCAGCCAAGTGGTCGGTGACCAAGAGACCCAGTACTTC. Protein: CASSQVVGDQETQYF.

This clone is a singleton in its sample. The rearrangement joins TRBV7-9 to TRBJ2-1; 7 positions agree with TRBD2. J lost 6 bases, V lost 0 bases, and 2 bases had no gene match. CDR3 length equals 14 residues. Germline assignment: CDR1 SEHNR and CDR2 FQNEAQ (reference sequence). The CDR3 region has the DNA TGTGCCAGCAGCTTAGCGGGGGGGAGCAATGAGCAGTTCTTC. Translating gives CASSLAGGSNEQFF.